The entry below describes one T cell receptor (beta chain). Its cognate antigen is unknown. This sequence is one base from a far larger clone and is likely a read error. Bone marrow was sampled from every patient at the time of active disease. This entry belongs to a study of read filtering for tumor transcriptome and immune sequencing. Study-wide context: Patients were 17 male and around 13 female, mean age approximately 70 years, range about 40 to 85. Regarding the study as a whole: In IR-seq, single-read clonotypes were around four fifths of clonotypes but around 3.5% of reads.

The library was built from about 370 ng RNA with molecular barcoded adaptors for alpha/delta and beta/gamma chains. TCRdb independently ran MiXCR on the reads; one entry per CDR3 protein. The table includes about 39,000 distinct CDR3 sequences, 14% detected once. V lost 4 bases to trimming and J lost 7 bases; unmatched junction nucleotides: 9. This CDR3 region has 15 residues. Germline V lookup: CDR1 MNHNS, CDR2 SASEGT. The sample taken for sequencing was a population of CD138-negative cells sorted from bone marrow. The receptor comes from a donor at least 40 years old with multiple myeloma. The chain links TRBV6-1 to TRBJ2-7; TRBD2 aligns across 11 bases. The CDR3 protein is CASSVMLAGGNEQYF. Here the CDR3 DNA reads TGTGCCAGCAGTGTGATGCTAGCGGGAGGCAATGAGCAGTACTTC.